These 8 T cell receptor beta chains were sequenced from one sample in a study of blood T cell repertoires in COVID-19. Assay: immunoSEQ multiplex PCR; the TCRdb copy retains only in-frame clones and omits some. The sample lists about 200,000 clones, approximately 80% occurring once. The sequencing sample was made of PBMCs or T cells enriched from blood (not recorded which). Receptors originate from a woman aged 40-49 years with acute COVID-19.

The chain is built from TRBV28 and TRBJ1-3, with D tentatively TRBD1 (6 bases). Per germline, CDR1 MDHEN and CDR2 SYDVKM. This CDR3 region has 14 residues. The V gene lost 8 bases and the J gene lost 8 bases, with 19 bases spanning the gap. CDR3 residues: CASGIGQTFYTIYF. CDR3 DNA: TGTGCCAGCGGAATCGGACAGACGTTCTACACCATATATTTT.

This sequence joins TRBV29-1 and TRBJ2-5; 10 bases agree with TRBD1. Per germline, CDR1 SQVTM and CDR2 ANQGSEA. V trimming: 7 bases; J trimming: 5 bases; junction bases outside the gene matches: 13. This CDR3 spans 15 amino acids. DNA for the CDR3: TGCAGCGCCAAAGGGGGGACAGGGGTAGGGGAGACCCAGTACTTC. Its protein is CSAKGGTGVGETQYF.

The V call is TRBV5-6, the J call TRBJ1-1, with a weak D call TRBD1 (6 bases). The germline V and J ends were trimmed by 4 bases and 0 bases, with 10 bases remaining between them. The germline V gene encodes CDR1 SGHDT and CDR2 YYEEEE. The CDR3 extends over 14 amino acids. CDR3 region: CASSRGHLNTEAFF. CDR3 coding DNA: TGTGCCAGCAGCAGGGGACACCTGAACACTGAAGCTTTCTTT.

The chain uses TRBV13 and TRBJ1-1; possible D gene TRBD1, 5 bases. Trimming stripped 5 bases from V and 4 bases from J, with 14 bases between. Looked up from germline, CDR1 is PRHDT and CDR2 is FYEKMQ (reference sequence). CDR3 length: 14 amino acids. In DNA, the CDR3 is TGTGCCAGCAGCGACTTTTCAGGGTTCACTGAAGCTTTCTTT. This sequence encodes CASSDFSGFTEAFF.

The chain is built from TRBV11-2 and TRBJ1-5; D gene uncertain. CDR3 length: 15 residues. V lost 2 bases, J lost 10 bases, and 18 bases lay in between. From germline, CDR1 is SGHAT and CDR2 FQNNGV. The DNA of the CDR3 is TGTGCCAGCAGCTTATCAGGCTCCGAGGGTTTCCCCCAGCATTTT. It encodes CASSLSGSEGFPQHF.

The chain recombines TRBV10-3 with TRBJ1-4; TRBD1 is a possible D gene (6 bases). Germline values: CDR1 ENHRY, CDR2 SYGVKD. CDR3 length: 13 residues. V shed 10 bases and J shed 4 bases, with 13 bases lying between them. The CDR3 coding sequence is TGTGCCACCGAGGACAGATATAATGAAAAACTGTTTTTT. Amino acids: CATEDRYNEKLFF.

The chain carries TRBV7-3 and TRBJ2-1; 14 positions agree with TRBD2. V lost 7 bases and J lost 9; bases outside the gene matches: 5. Germline V gene sequence: CDR1 SGHTA, CDR2 FQGTGA. CDR3 length: 14 residues. CDR3 sequence reads: CASKTSGGVGEQFF. The CDR3 DNA sequence: TGTGCCAGCAAGACTAGCGGGGGGGTTGGTGAGCAGTTCTTC.

The rearrangement links TRBV28 to TRBJ2-2; the D gene is possibly TRBD1 (5 bases). V lost 2 bases and J 0 bases, leaving 7 bases between the germline ends. Germline CDR1 reads MDHEN; CDR2 reads SYDVKM. The CDR3 is 15 residues long. The CDR3 nucleotides read TGTGCCAGCAGTTTACCAGGGTCGAACACCGGGGAGCTGTTTTTT. Translating gives CASSLPGSNTGELFF.